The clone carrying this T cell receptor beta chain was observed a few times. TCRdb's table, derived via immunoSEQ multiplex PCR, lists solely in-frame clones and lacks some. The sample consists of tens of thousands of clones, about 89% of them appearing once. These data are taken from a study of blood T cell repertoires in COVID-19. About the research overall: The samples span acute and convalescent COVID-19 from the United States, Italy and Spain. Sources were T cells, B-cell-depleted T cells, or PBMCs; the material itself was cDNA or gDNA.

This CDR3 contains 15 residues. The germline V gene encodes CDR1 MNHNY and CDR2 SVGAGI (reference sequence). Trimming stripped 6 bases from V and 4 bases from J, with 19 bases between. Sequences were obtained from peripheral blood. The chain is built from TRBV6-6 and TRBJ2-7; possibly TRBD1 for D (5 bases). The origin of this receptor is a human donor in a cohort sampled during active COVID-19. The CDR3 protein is CASSLTGTAWYEQYF. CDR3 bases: TGTGCCAGCAGCCTAACAGGCACAGCATGGTACGAGCAGTACTTC.